The T cell receptor beta chain under discussion was sequenced for a study of T cell therapy after organ transplantation. Study-level information: About 80% of the ten patients were clinical responders.

The CDR3 totals 17 residues. V shed 2 bases, J shed 5 bases, and the junction held 9 bases outside the gene matches. Per the germline V gene, CDR1 is SGHNT and CDR2 is YENEEA. TCRdb's copy holds only in-frame clones and misses some; the assay was immunoSEQ multiplex PCR. The sample yields about 18,000 clones, 85% seen once. Details on this clone: Its cognate antigen is unknown.

General study points: Minimal repertoire change after therapy followed marked pretherapy expansions in nonresponders. Antirejection and antiviral medication effects could not be assessed.

Time point meaning: 20-29 weeks after completion of therapy. This receptor was identified in a human patient who had received a solid organ transplant and had CMV disease. Some T cells may possibly be graft donor cells. This material consisted of CD8+ T cells from blood, taken after autologous CMV-specific T cell therapy. The chain has TRBV11-3 and TRBJ2-2; TRBD1 matches 9 bases. The DNA for the CDR3 is TGTGCCAGCAGCTTACATCCGGGACAGGGCCGGACCGGGGAGCTGTTTTTT. Amino acids: CASSLHPGQGRTGELFF.